The clone carrying this T cell receptor (beta chain) came up many times. As the template, RNA transcripts were used to amplify TCR beta CDR3 regions. After a first-round RT-PCR with HTBI primers, a second-round multiplex PCR was run. TCRdb reprocessed the multiplex PCR reads with MiXCR, giving one entry per CDR3 protein. The sample yields almost 400,000 distinct CDR3 sequences, about 17% seen once. The data were taken from a study of Graves' ophthalmopathy and Graves' hyperthyroidism. Trimming pared 6 bases from V and 7 bases from J, leaving 13 bases between. This CDR3 has 13 residues. V is TRBV12-3 or TRBV12-4 and J is TRBJ1-3, with a possible D match to TRBD1 (6 bases). The sequenced sample was peripheral blood. The receptor was isolated from a woman between 18 and 29 years old with Graves' ophthalmopathy. Here the CDR3 DNA reads TGTGCCAGCAGCCCTGGGGGGCCCAACACCATATATTTT. Translating it yields CASSPGGPNTIYF.